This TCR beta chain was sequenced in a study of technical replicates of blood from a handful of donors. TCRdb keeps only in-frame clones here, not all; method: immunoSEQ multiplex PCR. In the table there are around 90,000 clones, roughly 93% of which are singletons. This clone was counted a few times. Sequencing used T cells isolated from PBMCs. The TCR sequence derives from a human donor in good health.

The CDR3 protein is CASSGRTENTEALRTENTEAFF. CDR3 bases: TGTGCCAGCAGTGGACGGACAGAGAACACTGAAGCCCTAAGGACAGAGAACACTGAAGCTTTCTTT. The chain carries TRBV2 and TRBJ1-1; perhaps TRBD1 as D (6 bases). In germline, CDR1 is SNHLY, CDR2 FYNNEI. The length of the CDR3 is 22 residues. The V gene lost 4 bases and the J gene lost 1 base, with 34 bases spanning the gap. Drawing the rest from reference TRBV2 and TRBJ1-1, the complete variable domain is EPEVTQTPSHQVTQMGQEVILRCVPISNHLYFYWYRQILGQKVEFLVSFYNNEISEKSEIFDDQFSVERPDGSNFTLKIRSTKLEDSAMYFCASSGRTENTEALRTENTEAFFGQGTRLTVV.